These 22 T cell receptor beta chains came from one sample sequenced in a study of T-cell memory formation after mild COVID-19. TCRdb analysed the 5' RACE reads with MiXCR anew, one entry per CDR3 protein. The data show hundreds of thousands of distinct CDR3 sequences, 7% to 10% seen once. What was sequenced was PBMCs or a T cell subset sorted from them (not recorded which). These receptors were collected from a man in his late teens or twenties who had mild COVID-19 (a few samples of this study predate the infection). Cell type and time point are not known.

This clonotype was seen ten or more times. J is TRBJ2-3 and V is TRBV5-1; D remains unclear. V shed 3 bases and J shed 2 bases, with 16 bases lying between them. Per the germline V gene, CDR1 is SGHRS and CDR2 is YFSETQ. This CDR3 has 16 amino acids. In nucleotides, the CDR3 is TGCGCCAGCAGCTCACCGACTCTTACCCACACAGATACGCAGTATTTT. Its translation: CASSSPTLTHTDTQYF.

This clonotype was counted ten times or more. This chain links TRBV10-3 with TRBJ2-3, with TRBD1 identical over 7 bases. Germline loops: CDR1 ENHRY, CDR2 SYGVKD. The CDR3 length is 20 residues. V was clipped by 0 bases and J by 2 bases; unmatched bases: 17. The CDR3 loop reads CAISESPSRRRQGLTDTQYF. CDR3 in DNA: TGTGCCATCAGTGAGTCGCCCTCTCGGCGGCGACAGGGCCTCACAGATACGCAGTATTTT.

This clonotype was seen only a few times. This chain joins TRBV7-6 and TRBJ2-2; D tentatively fits TRBD1 or TRBD2 (5 bases each). Germline CDR1 is SGHVS and CDR2 is FNYEAQ. Trimming removed 3 bases at V and 6 bases at J, with 14 bases between. CDR3 length: 15 amino acids. In DNA form, the CDR3 reads TGTGCCAGCAGCTTCCAGGCAGGGACCCCCGGGGAGCTGTTTTTT. Translation gives CASSFQAGTPGELFF. Using reference TRBV7-6 and TRBJ2-2 for the parts outside the CDR3, the full variable domain is GAGVSQSPRYKVTKRGQDVALRCDPISGHVSLYWYRQALGQGPEFLTYFNYEAQQDKSGLPNDRFSAERPEGSISTLTIQRTEQRDSAMYRCASSFQAGTPGELFFGEGSRLTVL.

This clonotype came up a few times. This chain links TRBV4-3 with TRBJ2-2; TRBD2 is a possible D gene (5 bases). V was clipped by 0 bases and J by 0 bases, with 11 bases between them. This CDR3 has 17 amino acids. The V gene's germline CDR1 is LGHNA and CDR2 YSLEER. CDR3 bases: TGCGCCAGCAGCCAAGAGTCGGGGTTCTCGAACACCGGGGAGCTGTTTTTT. Its protein is CASSQESGFSNTGELFF.

V is TRBV7-2 and J is TRBJ2-1; tentative D call: TRBD2 (6 bases). CDR3 length: 15 residues. V was clipped by 5 bases and J by 2 bases, with 13 bases between them. The germline V gene encodes CDR1 SGHTA and CDR2 FQGNSA. The CDR3, as DNA: TGTGCCAGCAGCCCTGTAGTAGCGGCCTACAATGAGCAGTTCTTC. It translates to CASSPVVAAYNEQFF.

CDR3 protein: CASSLEGGGGQETQYF. The CDR3, as DNA: TGTGCCAGCAGCTTGGAGGGCGGCGGGGGGCAAGAGACCCAGTACTTC. The chain carries TRBV5-4 and TRBJ2-5, with TRBD2 matching 8 bases. The CDR3 contains 16 residues. The V segment lost 0 bases and the J segment 2 bases; nucleotides outside the gene matches: 6. The germline V gene has CDR1 SGHNT and CDR2 YYREEE (reference sequence).

The chain is built from TRBV20-1 and TRBJ2-1; D perhaps matches TRBD2 (6 bases). Germline CDR1 DFQATT, CDR2 SNEGSKA (reference sequence). The CDR3 runs to 14 residues. The CDR3 DNA follows: TGCAGCTCCACGGAGGGGCCAGGGACCCATGAGCAGTTCTTC. Translated, it gives CSSTEGPGTHEQFF.

This clonotype was recorded at least ten times. This chain joins TRBV5-1 and TRBJ2-7, with D hard to call. From germline, CDR1 is SGHRS and CDR2 YFSETQ. The CDR3 consists of 14 residues. V was trimmed by 4 bases and J by 3 bases, leaving 14 bases between them. The DNA of the CDR3 is TGCGCCAGCAGCCCCTCCGGAGTTAACTACGAGCAGTACGTC. Protein product: CASSPSGVNYEQYV.

This clonotype was recorded a few times. The rearrangement links TRBV5-4 to TRBJ2-7; 10 bases agree with TRBD1. The CDR3 totals 13 residues. V lost 5 bases, J lost 5 bases, and 4 bases stayed unmatched. CDR1 SGHNT and CDR2 YYREEE come from the germline V gene (reference sequence). The CDR3 protein is CASSWDRGHEQYF. The CDR3 DNA sequence: TGTGCCAGCAGTTGGGACAGGGGCCACGAGCAGTACTTC.

This clonotype came up a few times. The chain uses TRBV10-3 and TRBJ1-1; D remains unclear. Germline V gene lookup returns CDR1 ENHRY and CDR2 SYGVKD. This CDR3 comprises 13 residues. The germline V and J ends were trimmed by 7 bases and 3 bases, with 12 bases remaining between them. CDR3 in amino acids: CAITPGLYTEAFF. The DNA for the CDR3 is TGTGCCATCACCCCGGGTCTGTACACTGAAGCTTTCTTT.

The J gene is TRBJ2-3, the V gene TRBV5-1, with D possibly being TRBD2 (5 bases). In germline, CDR1 is SGHRS, CDR2 YFSETQ. The CDR3 is 16 amino acids. The V and J ends lost 0 bases and 2 bases respectively, with 13 bases between them. The CDR3 sequence: CASSLGASPLTDTQYF. In DNA form, the CDR3 reads TGCGCCAGCAGCTTGGGGGCTAGCCCGCTCACAGATACGCAGTATTTT. The whole variable domain, remainder taken from reference TRBV5-1 and TRBJ2-3, is KAGVTQTPRYLIKTRGQQVTLSCSPISGHRSVSWYQQTPGQGLQFLFEYFSETQRNKGNFPGRFSGRQFSNSRSEMNVSTLELGDSALYLCASSLGASPLTDTQYFGPGTRLTVL.

This clonotype was detected only a few times. CDR3 amino acids: CASRLSIKETQYF. The DNA for the CDR3 is TGTGCCAGCCGACTAAGTATAAAAGAGACCCAGTACTTC. The J gene is TRBJ2-5, the V gene TRBV2, with D possibly being TRBD2 (5 bases). The CDR3 extends over 13 amino acids. The V end was cut by 8 bases, the J end by 3 bases, with 13 bases between. The V gene's germline CDR1 is SNHLY and CDR2 FYNNEI.

The CDR3 DNA reads TGTGCCAGCAGCTCATCTAGGGACAGTGGACAGTTCTTC. Translating it yields CASSSSRDSGQFF. V is TRBV7-7 and J is TRBJ2-1; 7 bases fit TRBD1. Germline values: CDR1 SSHAT, CDR2 FNYEAQ (reference sequence). This CDR3 region has 13 residues. Trimming took 4 bases from V and 13 from J; bases not matched to a gene: 10.

The genes are TRBV6-5 and TRBJ1-1; D remains ambiguous. This CDR3 spans 13 amino acids. Germline CDR1 reads MNHEY; CDR2 reads SVGAGI. V was clipped by 4 bases and J by 1 base, with 7 bases between them. CDR3 residues: CASSSNTNTEAFF. CDR3 DNA: TGTGCCAGCAGTTCCAACACGAACACTGAAGCTTTCTTT.

The sample holds a few counts of this clonotype. The V and J genes are TRBV3-1 and TRBJ2-7, with D uncertain. Germline CDR1 reads LGHDT; CDR2 reads YNNKEL (reference sequence). V was trimmed by 6 bases and J by 6 bases, leaving 24 bases between them. The CDR3 sequence is 16 residues long. Here the CDR3 reads CASRPQTRHQKGEQYF. In DNA, the CDR3 is TGTGCCAGCAGACCACAGACAAGACACCAAAAGGGCGAGCAGTACTTC.

The rearrangement joins TRBV6-5 to TRBJ1-1; D may be TRBD1 (6 bases). Germline V gene lookup returns CDR1 MNHEY and CDR2 SVGAGI. Trimming left V 6 bases short and J 3 bases short, with 14 bases between. This CDR3 region has 14 residues. The CDR3 DNA is TGTGCCAGCAGACCGGGGGCAGCGGACACTGAAGCTTTCTTT. Encoded protein: CASRPGAADTEAFF.

This clonotype has a handful of counts. V is TRBV4-1 and J is TRBJ1-2, with unresolved D. Germline CDR1 reads MGHRA; CDR2 reads YSYEKL. V shed 4 bases and J shed 2 bases, with 11 bases lying between them. The CDR3 has 14 residues. The CDR3 DNA reads TGCGCCAGCAGCCCCAAGACGGGAAACTATGGCTACACCTTC. Amino acids: CASSPKTGNYGYTF.

On this clonotype: A read error may explain this, as a much larger clone is one base away. V is TRBV15 and J is TRBJ2-7; tentatively, D is TRBD1 (6 bases). CDR1 and CDR2 (germline): LNHNV, YYDKDF (reference sequence). V gave up 1 base and J gave up 5 bases, with 12 bases separating them. The CDR3 loop spans 14 amino acids. The CDR3 region is CATSRGGTSDEQYF. The CDR3 DNA reads TGTGCCACCAGCAGAGGGGGGACATCGGACGAGCAGTACTTC.

This clonotype was observed a few times. This chain links TRBV6-6 with TRBJ2-7; 8 bases line up with TRBD1. This CDR3 has 15 residues. J lost 6 bases, V lost 4 bases, and 11 bases had no gene match. Per the germline V gene, CDR1 is MNHNY and CDR2 is SVGAGI (reference sequence). The CDR3 coding sequence is TGTGCCAGCAGTTCCGGACAGGGAGTCTTCGGCGAGCAGTACTTC. Amino acid sequence: CASSSGQGVFGEQYF.

The chain couples TRBV14 to TRBJ2-3, with 7 bases matching TRBD1. J gave up 2 bases and V 6 bases, and 11 bases lay outside the gene matches. Germline assignment: CDR1 SGHDN and CDR2 FVKESK. This CDR3 region has 16 residues. The CDR3 sequence: CASRLTGARDTDTQYF. Written as DNA, the CDR3 is TGTGCCAGCAGGCTCACAGGGGCTAGGGACACAGATACGCAGTATTTT.

Many counts were recorded for this clonotype. A read error may account for a junction end that differs from germline. The V and J genes are TRBV5-1 and TRBJ1-1, with 8 bases identical to TRBD1. The CDR3 length is 14 residues. Germline assignment: CDR1 SGHRS and CDR2 YFSETQ. CDR3 coding DNA: TGTGCCAGCAGCCGGGGGACAGGGAACACTGAAGCTTTCTTT. It translates to CASSRGTGNTEAFF. Looking up the rest from reference TRBV5-1 and TRBJ1-1 gives the full variable domain: KAGVTQTPRYLIKTRGQQVTLSCSPISGHRSVSWYQQTPGQGLQFLFEYFSETQRNKGNFPGRFSGRQFSNSRSEMNVSTLELGDSALYLCASSRGTGNTEAFFGQGTRLTVV.

This clonotype was observed a handful of times. This chain connects TRBV14 to TRBJ2-3, with D perhaps being TRBD1 or TRBD2 (6 bases each). The CDR3 runs 15 residues. V gave up 3 bases and J gave up 6 bases, with 16 bases separating them. CDR1 and CDR2 from the germline V gene are SGHDN and FVKESK. CDR3 DNA sequence: TGTGCCAGCAGCCAGTGGAGGGGGGCTGCCGATACGCAGTATTTT. As protein: CASSQWRGAADTQYF.